The T cell receptor beta chain under discussion was sequenced for a study of graft-versus-host responses after intestinal transplantation. Study details: Among the recipients, transplants were multivisceral, liver-intestinal, or isolated intestinal.

As regards this clone: Its antigen is undetermined.

Germline values: CDR1 MRHNA, CDR2 SNTAGT. This CDR3 is built from 14 residues. The V and J ends lost 5 bases and 5 bases, in that order; junction bases with no gene match: 3. Study observations and caveats: In recipient marrow, GvH clones were found, and some appeared first in ileum or blood.

TCRdb's copy holds only in-frame clones and misses some; the assay was immunoSEQ multiplex PCR. The table has some 140,000 clones, around nine tenths seen once; the top ten hold approximately 0.17%. The origin of this receptor is a human donor who received an intestinal transplant. This specimen was unstimulated CD4+ T cells sorted from spleen or lymph node cells, taken before intestinal transplant. The V and J genes are TRBV6-4 and TRBJ2-3; 11 bases map to TRBD2. CDR3 residues: CASSLLAGEDTQYF. For the CDR3, the DNA is TGTGCCAGCAGTCTACTAGCGGGGGAAGATACGCAGTATTTT.